The clone carrying this T cell receptor beta chain was counted many times. Its specificity is not known. V lost 1 base, J lost 3 bases, and 9 bases stayed unmatched. Germline lookup yields CDR1 LGHNA and CDR2 YSLEER. The length of the CDR3 is 16 residues. Ophthalmopathy in the patients scored at least 3 on Clinical Activity Score and at least 4 on NOSPECS grade, lasting under 3 months. Uncontrolled infection, other autoimmune disease, pregnancy and lactation each barred patients from inclusion. Amplified TCR beta CDR3 regions derived from RNA transcripts. The HTBI set primed first-round TCR CDR3 RT-PCR. TCRdb reprocessed the multiplex PCR reads via MiXCR and lists one record per CDR3 protein. Seen here are approximately 600,000 distinct CDR3 sequences, more than 13% observed once, and the top ten hold about 6.6%. The entry originates in a study of T cells in Graves' hyperthyroidism and ophthalmopathy. Findings and caveats of the study: Most clonotypes expanded in thyroid above 0.001 were likewise present in blood. The model predicted ophthalmopathy a median approximately six months before onset.

This receptor was taken from a young woman with Graves' ophthalmopathy. The sequencing sample was made of blood. The genes are TRBV4-3 and TRBJ2-7, with 7 bases lining up with TRBD1. The CDR3 DNA reads as TGCGCCAGCAGCCAAGGGGTGGCAGGGGGACGCTACGAGCAGTACTTC. It encodes CASSQGVAGGRYEQYF.